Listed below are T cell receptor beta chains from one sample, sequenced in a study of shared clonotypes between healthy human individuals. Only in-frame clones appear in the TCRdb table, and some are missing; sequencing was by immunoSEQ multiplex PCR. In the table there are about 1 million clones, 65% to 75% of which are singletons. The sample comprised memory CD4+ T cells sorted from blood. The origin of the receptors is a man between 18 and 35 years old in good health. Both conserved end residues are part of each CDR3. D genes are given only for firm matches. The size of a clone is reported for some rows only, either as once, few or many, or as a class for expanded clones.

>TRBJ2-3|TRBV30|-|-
TGTGCCTGGAGTCTCAGGACAGTCCTTAGCACAGATACGCAGTATTTT
CAWSLRTVLSTDTQYF
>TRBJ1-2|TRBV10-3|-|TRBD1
TGTGCCATCAGTGAGTCGATCTCTAAAAGGGGGCCGGACTATGGCTACACCTTC
CAISESISKRGPDYGYTF
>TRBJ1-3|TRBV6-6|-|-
TGTGCCAGCGGCGGGGGGAATTCAGGAAACACCATATATTTT
CASGGGNSGNTIYF
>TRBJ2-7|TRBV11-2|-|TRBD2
TGTGCCAGCAGCGCTAGCGGTGTCGAGCAGTACTTC
CASSASGVEQYF
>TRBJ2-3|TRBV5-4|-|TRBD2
TGTGCCAGCAGCCAGGAGGCGGGAGTAGATACGCAGTATTTT
CASSQEAGVDTQYF
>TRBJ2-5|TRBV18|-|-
TGTGCCAGCTCACCGGGGCGCGCAACGAACACAGAGACCCAGTACTTC
CASSPGRATNTETQYF
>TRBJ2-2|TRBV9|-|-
TGTGCCAGCAGCTCCTTGCCGGGGCCCGGGGAGCTGTTTTTT
CASSSLPGPGELFF
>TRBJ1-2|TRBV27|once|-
TGTGCCAGCAGTCCGATAGCCTCCACTGGCTACACCTTC
CASSPIASTGYTF
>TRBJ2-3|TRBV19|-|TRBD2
TGTGCCAGTAGTATTTCACGACTAGCGGGAGTTACAGATACGCAGTATTTT
CASSISRLAGVTDTQYF
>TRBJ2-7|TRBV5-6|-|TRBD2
TGTGCCAGCAGCTCGGGACTAGCGGGAACCTACGAGCAGTACTTC
CASSSGLAGTYEQYF
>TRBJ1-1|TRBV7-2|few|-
TGTGCCAGCAGCTATAGGCAACTGACTGAAGCTTTCTTT
CASSYRQLTEAFF
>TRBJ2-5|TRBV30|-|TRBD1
TGTGCCTGGAGTGGGACAGGGATGGGTCTCGAGACCCAGTACTTC
CAWSGTGMGLETQYF
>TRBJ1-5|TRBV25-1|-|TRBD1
TGTGCCAGCAGTGAATTCGGGACAGGGGTCAATCAGCCCCAGCATTTT
CASSEFGTGVNQPQHF
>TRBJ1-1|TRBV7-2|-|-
TGTGCCACCATGGGACGGGAGTTCACTGAAGCTTTCTTT
CATMGREFTEAFF
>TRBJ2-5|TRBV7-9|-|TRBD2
TGTGCCAGCAGCTTTAGCGGGGCTACAGGGACCCAGTACTTC
CASSFSGATGTQYF
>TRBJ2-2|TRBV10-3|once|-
TGTGCCATGGGCCCTCTAGCGTCGAACACCGGGGAGCTGTTTTTT
CAMGPLASNTGELFF
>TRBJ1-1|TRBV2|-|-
TGTGCCAGCAGTGAGCTGGAGGCACGAACTGAAGCTTTCTTT
CASSELEARTEAFF